These 19 T cell receptor beta chains originate from one sample sequenced in a study of shared clonotypes between healthy human individuals. Sequenced by immunoSEQ multiplex PCR; TCRdb stores in-frame clones only, minus some. The table records 2.3 million or so clones, more than 85% of them present only once. The sample consisted of naive CD4+ T cells from PBMCs. Subset reported: CD45RA+ positively selected. Receptors originate from a man aged 18-30 years in good health. Some clones in this sample may be carry-over from other donors' samples.

This chain uses TRBV5-1 with TRBJ2-3, with TRBD2 matching 11 bases. Germline V gives CDR1 SGHRS, CDR2 YFSETQ. The CDR3 contains 15 residues. Trimming cost V 2 bases and J 3 bases; bases outside gene matches: 2. DNA of the CDR3: TGCGCCAGCAGCTTACTAGCGGGAGAGACAGATACGCAGTATTTT. Protein product: CASSLLAGETDTQYF.

The V gene is TRBV4-2, the J gene TRBJ2-3; D perhaps matches TRBD2 (6 bases). The CDR3 loop spans 16 amino acids. V was shortened by 2 bases and J by 5 bases, with 17 bases between the two germline ends. The germline gives CDR1 LGHNA, CDR2 YNFKEQ. The CDR3 bases are TGTGCCAGCAGCCAAAGTAGCGGAACTCTGGGAGATACGCAGTATTTT. Translating gives CASSQSSGTLGDTQYF.

The chain has TRBV5-1 and TRBJ2-3; no definite D call. The V end was cut by 3 bases, the J end by 10 bases, with 9 bases between. This CDR3 is built from 11 residues. Looked up from germline, CDR1 is SGHRS and CDR2 is YFSETQ. As DNA, the CDR3 is TGCGCCAGCAGCTCTGGGATTTCGCAGTATTTT. This encodes CASSSGISQYF.

The V and J genes are TRBV10-3 and TRBJ2-1, with 8 bases aligning to TRBD2. V trimming: 3 bases; J trimming: 3 bases; junction bases outside the gene matches: 4. This CDR3 region has 15 residues. Germline V gene sequence: CDR1 ENHRY, CDR2 SYGVKD. CDR3 loop: CAISDLAGGYNEQFF. The CDR3 nucleotides read TGTGCCATCAGTGATTTGGCGGGGGGCTACAATGAGCAGTTCTTC.

This clone was observed once. The CDR3 DNA sequence: TGTGCCAGCAGCCCATGGACAGGAGGGCAAGAGACCCAGTACTTC. This sequence encodes CASSPWTGGQETQYF. The chain recombines TRBV7-6 with TRBJ2-5; D perhaps matches TRBD1 (7 bases). CDR3 length: 15 residues. In germline, CDR1 is SGHVS, CDR2 FNYEAQ. The germline V and J ends were trimmed by 5 bases and 2 bases, with 15 bases remaining between them.

Concerning this clone itself: Relative to the germline gene, one junction end is altered; a read error may explain this. The chain employs TRBV2 and TRBJ1-2; TRBD1 aligns across 9 bases. The CDR3 consists of 15 residues. From germline, CDR1 is SNHLY and CDR2 FYNNEI. CDR3 sequence (DNA): TGTGCCAGCAGATTATTACAGGGGGCGAACTCTGGCTACACCTTC. It yields the protein CASRLLQGANSGYTF.

The chain recombines TRBV5-1 with TRBJ2-2, with D perhaps TRBD2 (5 bases). The V and J ends lost 1 base and 1 base respectively, with 14 bases between them. Germline V lookup: CDR1 SGHRS, CDR2 YFSETQ. This CDR3 has 17 amino acids. The CDR3 protein is CASSLIRGMLNTGELFF. For the CDR3, the DNA is TGCGCCAGCAGCTTGATCCGGGGAATGTTGAACACCGGGGAGCTGTTTTTT. The full variable domain, with the rest looked up from reference TRBV5-1 and TRBJ2-2, is KAGVTQTPRYLIKTRGQQVTLSCSPISGHRSVSWYQQTPGQGLQFLFEYFSETQRNKGNFPGRFSGRQFSNSRSEMNVSTLELGDSALYLCASSLIRGMLNTGELFFGEGSRLTVL.

The gene calls are TRBV7-2 and TRBJ2-7; 8 bases are shared with TRBD2. CDR1 SGHTA and CDR2 FQGNSA come from the germline V gene. Losses at the gene ends were 0 bases for V and 6 bases for J; bases not matched to a gene: 7. CDR3 length equals 15 residues. The CDR3 DNA sequence: TGTGCCAGCAGCTTAGCGATGGCGGGGGGATTCGAGCAGTACTTC. It yields the protein CASSLAMAGGFEQYF. Based on the CDR3 plus reference TRBV7-2 and TRBJ2-7, the full variable domain is GAGVSQSPSNKVTEKGKDVELRCDPISGHTALYWYRQSLGQGLEFLIYFQGNSAPDKSGLPSDRFSAERTGGSVSTLTIQRTQQEDSAVYLCASSLAMAGGFEQYFGPGTRLTVT.

The gene calls are TRBV6-5 and TRBJ2-1; 7 positions match TRBD2. The CDR3 length is 14 residues. The germline V gene has CDR1 MNHEY and CDR2 SVGAGI. V lost 7 bases, J lost 7 bases, and 10 bases stayed unmatched. The CDR3 DNA reads TGTGCCAGCAAAACGGGACTATCCCGTAATGAGCAGTTCTTC. Its protein is CASKTGLSRNEQFF.

To note about this clone: The sample holds other DNA sequences that translate to the same CDR3. The CDR3 sequence is CAWSRQGGEKLFF. The CDR3 coding sequence is TGTGCCTGGAGTCGACAGGGGGGAGAAAAACTGTTTTTT. The chain links TRBV30 to TRBJ1-4, with TRBD1 matching over 9 bases. Trimming at V came to 2 bases and at J to 8 bases, leaving 3 bases not matched to a gene. There are 13 residues in the CDR3. CDR1 is GTSNPN and CDR2 is SVGIG in the germline V gene (reference sequence).

The chain recombines TRBV5-1 with TRBJ2-7; D may be TRBD1 (6 bases). There are 15 residues in the CDR3. Germline assignment: CDR1 SGHRS and CDR2 YFSETQ. Deletions cut 4 bases from V and 2 bases from J, with 16 bases between. This chain's CDR3 is CASSRDTVSTYEQYF. The CDR3 DNA reads TGCGCCAGCAGCCGGGACACCGTGTCCACCTACGAGCAGTACTTC.

J is TRBJ2-7 and V is TRBV7-9; 9 bases align to TRBD1. The CDR3 runs 14 residues. The V and J ends lost 5 bases and 3 bases, in that order; junction bases with no gene match: 5. In germline, CDR1 is SEHNR, CDR2 FQNEAQ (reference sequence). The CDR3 coding sequence is TGTGCCAGCAGCACCCAGGACAGGGGCTACGAGCAGTACTTC. This sequence encodes CASSTQDRGYEQYF.

The chain has TRBV5-1 and TRBJ2-1; 12 bases agree with TRBD2. J gave up 9 bases and V 8 bases, and 12 bases lay outside the gene matches. Germline lookup yields CDR1 SGHRS and CDR2 YFSETQ. The CDR3 loop spans 15 amino acids. The CDR3 DNA sequence: TGCGCCAGTTGCCCACTAGCGGGAGGATCGAGTGAGCAGTTCTTC. Protein product: CASCPLAGGSSEQFF.

The chain carries TRBV10-3 and TRBJ2-6, with D possibly being TRBD1 or TRBD2 (7 bases each). Germline CDR1 ENHRY, CDR2 SYGVKD. The CDR3 length is 23 residues. Trimming cost V 0 bases and J 0 bases, with 27 bases left between them. CDR3 protein: CAISESRGGRPGGLSSGANVLTF. The CDR3 DNA reads TGTGCCATCAGTGAGTCGAGGGGTGGTCGCCCAGGGGGACTAAGCTCTGGGGCCAACGTCCTGACTTTC.

The rearrangement uses TRBV27 and TRBJ2-7, with TRBD1 matching over 9 bases. The V segment lost 2 bases and the J segment 8 bases; nucleotides outside the gene matches: 10. Germline V gene data show CDR1 as MNHEY and CDR2 as SMNVEV (reference sequence). The CDR3 has 15 residues. The CDR3 protein is CASSLGPSGQGKQYF. The CDR3 DNA sequence: TGTGCCAGCAGTTTAGGCCCCTCGGGACAGGGAAAGCAGTACTTC.

This clone was found a few times. The V gene is TRBV2, the J gene TRBJ1-4, with no clear D. The CDR3 covers 13 residues. The ends were cut back, 1 base at V and 10 bases at J, with 10 bases in the middle. CDR1 and CDR2 (germline): SNHLY, FYNNEI. The CDR3 DNA sequence: TGTGCCAGCAGTGAAGGCGAGGGAGGAAAACTGTTTTTT. Protein: CASSEGEGGKLFF.

This clone has just one count. This chain links TRBV5-4 with TRBJ1-4; unclear D gene. The CDR3 loop spans 15 amino acids. V was trimmed by 4 bases and J by 6 bases, leaving 16 bases between them. Germline V gene lookup returns CDR1 SGHNT and CDR2 YYREEE (reference sequence). CDR3 in DNA: TGTGCCAGCAGCCTGGGCGGTCCAGTAGATGAAAAACTGTTTTTT. This translates into CASSLGGPVDEKLFF.

This chain links TRBV5-1 with TRBJ2-1, with 10 bases that match TRBD2. The V segment lost 0 bases and the J segment 0 bases; nucleotides outside the gene matches: 9. CDR1 SGHRS and CDR2 YFSETQ come from the germline V gene. The CDR3 consists of 19 residues. CDR3 sequence reads: CASSLVVTSGSSSYNEQFF. Here the CDR3 DNA reads TGCGCCAGCAGCTTGGTCGTGACTAGCGGGTCCTCCTCCTACAATGAGCAGTTCTTC. The whole variable domain, remainder taken from reference TRBV5-1 and TRBJ2-1, is KAGVTQTPRYLIKTRGQQVTLSCSPISGHRSVSWYQQTPGQGLQFLFEYFSETQRNKGNFPGRFSGRQFSNSRSEMNVSTLELGDSALYLCASSLVVTSGSSSYNEQFFGPGTRLTVL.

V and J are TRBV7-9 and TRBJ1-3, with 8 bases aligning to TRBD1. After removal of 5 bases from V and 0 bases from J, the junction contained 3 bases not matched to a gene. CDR1 is SEHNR, CDR2 FQNEAQ, per germline (reference sequence). CDR3 size: 15 residues. In DNA, the CDR3 is TGTGCCAGCAGCGTTGACAGGGGCTCTGGAAACACCATATATTTT. The encoded protein is CASSVDRGSGNTIYF.